The 2 T cell receptor beta chains reported below all come from one sample, sequenced in a study of cytomegalovirus exposure and HLA in healthy donors. Primers included in the PCR were 60 Vbeta and 13 Jbeta primers. TCRdb keeps only in-frame clones here, not all; method: immunoSEQ multiplex PCR. This repertoire includes under 40,000 clones. Sample: PBMCs. The receptors shown here come from a woman between 40 and 55 years old in good health and CMV-seropositive.

The CDR3 loop reads CASSPGGGYEQYF. The DNA for the CDR3 is TGTGCCAGCTCACCGGGGGGAGGCTACGAGCAGTACTTC. This sequence joins TRBV18 and TRBJ2-7; possibly TRBD2 for D (6 bases). Germline V CDR1 and CDR2: KGHSH, LQKENI. Between the trimmed V and J ends, which lost 3 bases and 3 bases, there was a span of 9 bases. This CDR3 is 13 amino acids long. Full variable domain (remainder filled in from reference TRBV18 and TRBJ2-7): NAGVMQNPRHLVRRRGQEARLRCSPMKGHSHVYWYRQLPEEGLKFMVYLQKENIIDESGMPKERFSAEFPKEGPSILRIQQVVRGDSAAYFCASSPGGGYEQYFGPGTRLTVT.

The chain recombines TRBV7-3 with TRBJ2-2; 10 nucleotides align to TRBD2. Per germline, CDR1 SGHTA and CDR2 FQGTGA. After removal of 5 bases from V and 6 bases from J, the junction contained 9 bases not matched to a gene. The CDR3 extends over 16 amino acids. The CDR3 loop is CASSTGWLAGAGELFF. CDR3 DNA: TGTGCCAGCAGCACCGGCTGGCTAGCGGGAGCCGGGGAGCTGTTTTTT. Looking up the rest from reference TRBV7-3 and TRBJ2-2 gives the full variable domain: GAGVSQTPSNKVTEKGKYVELRCDPISGHTALYWYRQSLGQGPEFLIYFQGTGAADDSGLPNDRFFAVRPEGSVSTLKIQRTERGDSAVYLCASSTGWLAGAGELFFGEGSRLTVL.